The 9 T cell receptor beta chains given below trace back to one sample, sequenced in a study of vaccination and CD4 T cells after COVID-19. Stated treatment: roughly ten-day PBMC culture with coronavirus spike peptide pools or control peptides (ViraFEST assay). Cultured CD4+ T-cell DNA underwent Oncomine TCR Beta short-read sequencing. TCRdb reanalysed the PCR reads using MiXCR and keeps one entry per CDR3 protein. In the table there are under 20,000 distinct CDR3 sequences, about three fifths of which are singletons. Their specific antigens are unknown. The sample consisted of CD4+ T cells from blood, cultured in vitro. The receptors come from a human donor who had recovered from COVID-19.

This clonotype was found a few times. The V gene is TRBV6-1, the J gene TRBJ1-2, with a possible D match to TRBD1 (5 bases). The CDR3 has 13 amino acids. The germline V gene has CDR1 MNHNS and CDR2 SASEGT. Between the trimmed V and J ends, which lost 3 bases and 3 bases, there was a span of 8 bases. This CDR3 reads CASSDRAHYGYTF. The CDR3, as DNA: TGTGCCAGCAGTGACAGGGCCCACTATGGCTACACCTTC.

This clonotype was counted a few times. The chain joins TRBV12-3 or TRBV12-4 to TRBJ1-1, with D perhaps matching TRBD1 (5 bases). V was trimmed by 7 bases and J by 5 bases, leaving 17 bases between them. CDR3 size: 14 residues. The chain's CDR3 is CASKLGGVETEAFF. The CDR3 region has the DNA TGTGCCAGCAAACTCGGGGGGGTAGAGACTGAAGCTTTCTTT.

The chain's CDR3 is CASSRPGSRGYTF. In nucleotides, the CDR3 is TGTGCCAGTTCACGACCAGGGAGTCGTGGCTACACCTTC. This chain connects TRBV6-2 or TRBV6-3 to TRBJ1-2, with D tentatively TRBD1 (5 bases). The germline V and J ends were trimmed by 9 bases and 7 bases, with 18 bases remaining between them. The CDR3 sequence is 13 residues long. Germline CDR1 MNHEY, CDR2 SVGEGT.

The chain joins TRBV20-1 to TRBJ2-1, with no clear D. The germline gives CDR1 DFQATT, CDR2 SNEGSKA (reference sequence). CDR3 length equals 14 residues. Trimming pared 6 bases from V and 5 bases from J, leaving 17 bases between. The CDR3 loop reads CSAGVRSRDNEQFF. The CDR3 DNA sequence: TGCAGTGCGGGTGTTCGTAGCCGAGACAATGAGCAGTTCTTC.

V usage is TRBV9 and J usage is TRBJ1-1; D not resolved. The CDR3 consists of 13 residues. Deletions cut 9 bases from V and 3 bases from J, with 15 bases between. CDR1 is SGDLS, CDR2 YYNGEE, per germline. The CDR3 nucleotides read TGTGCCACTGGGTACACCCCAGACACTGAAGCTTTCTTT. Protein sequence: CATGYTPDTEAFF. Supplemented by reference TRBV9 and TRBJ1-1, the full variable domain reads DSGVTQTPKHLITATGQRVTLRCSPRSGDLSVYWYQQSLDQGLQFLIQYYNGEERAKGNILERFSAQQFPDLHSELNLSSLELGDSALYFCATGYTPDTEAFFGQGTRLTVV.

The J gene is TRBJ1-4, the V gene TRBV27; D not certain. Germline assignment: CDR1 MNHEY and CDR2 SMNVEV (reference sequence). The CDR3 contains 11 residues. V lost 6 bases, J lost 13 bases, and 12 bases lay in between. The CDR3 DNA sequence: TGTGCCAGCAGCGAGGGTGGTCGACTGTTTTTT. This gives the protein CASSEGGRLFF.

The DNA for the CDR3 is TGTGCCAGCAGCAAAACGCCCCGGGCTTTACAGGCCATGAACACTGAAGCTTTCTTT. Translating gives CASSKTPRALQAMNTEAFF. The rearrangement joins TRBV21-1 to TRBJ1-1; the DNA was not compared with TRBD1, the D call given in the table. TRBV21-1 is a listed pseudogene. There are 19 residues in the CDR3.

The CDR3 nucleotides read TGCAGTGCTTTAAGTCTGGCGGATATGTACGAGCAGTACTTC. Translating gives CSALSLADMYEQYF. The chain is built from TRBV20-1 and TRBJ2-7; the D is unclear. V lost 5 bases and J lost 4, with 18 bases in between. Per the germline V gene, CDR1 is DFQATT and CDR2 is SNEGSKA (reference sequence). The CDR3 sequence is 14 residues long.

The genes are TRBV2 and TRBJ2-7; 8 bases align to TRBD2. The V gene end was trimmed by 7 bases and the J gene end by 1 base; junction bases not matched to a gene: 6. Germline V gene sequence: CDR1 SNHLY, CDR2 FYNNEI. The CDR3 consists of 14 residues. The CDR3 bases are TGTGCCAGCAAAGCGGGAGTTATTTCCTACGAGCAGTACTTC. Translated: CASKAGVISYEQYF.